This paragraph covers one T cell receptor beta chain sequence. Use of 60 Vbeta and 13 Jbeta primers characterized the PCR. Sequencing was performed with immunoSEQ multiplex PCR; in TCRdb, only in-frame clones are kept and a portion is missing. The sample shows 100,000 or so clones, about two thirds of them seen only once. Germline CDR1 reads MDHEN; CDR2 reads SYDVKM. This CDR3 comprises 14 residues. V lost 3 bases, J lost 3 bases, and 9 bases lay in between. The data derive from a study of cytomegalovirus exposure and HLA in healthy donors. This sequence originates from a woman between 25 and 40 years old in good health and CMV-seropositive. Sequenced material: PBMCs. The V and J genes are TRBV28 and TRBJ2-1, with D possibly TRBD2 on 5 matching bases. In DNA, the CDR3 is TGTGCCAGCAGTTTCTCGAGGGACTACAATGAGCAGTTCTTC. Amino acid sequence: CASSFSRDYNEQFF. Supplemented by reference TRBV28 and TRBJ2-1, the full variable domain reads DVKVTQSSRYLVKRTGEKVFLECVQDMDHENMFWYRQDPGLGLRLIYFSYDVKMKEKGDIPEGYSVSREKKERFSLILESASTNQTSMYLCASSFSRDYNEQFFGPGTRLTVL.